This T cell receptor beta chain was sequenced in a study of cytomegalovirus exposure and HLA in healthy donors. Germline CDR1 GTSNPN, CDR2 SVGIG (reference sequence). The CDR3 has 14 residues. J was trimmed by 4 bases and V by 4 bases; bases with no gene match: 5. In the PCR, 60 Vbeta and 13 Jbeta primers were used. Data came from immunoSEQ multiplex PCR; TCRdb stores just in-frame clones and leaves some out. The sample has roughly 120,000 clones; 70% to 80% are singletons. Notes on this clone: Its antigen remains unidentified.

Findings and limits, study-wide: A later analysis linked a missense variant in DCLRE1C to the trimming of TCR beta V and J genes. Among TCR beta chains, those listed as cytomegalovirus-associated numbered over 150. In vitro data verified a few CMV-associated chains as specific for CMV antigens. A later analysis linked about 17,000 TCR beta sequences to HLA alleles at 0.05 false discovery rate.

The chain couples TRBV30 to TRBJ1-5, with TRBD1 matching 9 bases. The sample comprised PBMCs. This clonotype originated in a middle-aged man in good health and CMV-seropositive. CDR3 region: CAWNLGTGNQPQHF. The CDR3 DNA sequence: TGTGCCTGGAACTTGGGGACAGGGAATCAGCCCCAGCATTTT.